Here is one T cell receptor (beta chain) with its context. The data are from a study of blood T cell repertoires in COVID-19. Germline CDR1 is MNHEY and CDR2 is SVGAGI. The CDR3 has 13 residues. The trim removed 8 bases at V and 3 bases at J, leaving 5 bases unmatched. The data were produced by immunoSEQ multiplex PCR, yet TCRdb's version contains in-frame clones alone and is incomplete. The sample has 100,000 to 150,000 clones; about 85% are singletons. Sequences were obtained from peripheral blood. The clonotype originates from a woman of 80 years or more with acute or convalescent COVID-19. J is TRBJ1-2 and V is TRBV6-5; 8 bases line up with TRBD1. The CDR3 nucleotides read TGTGCCAGCCAGGGGGCATCGCACTATGGCTACACCTTC. It codes for CASQGASHYGYTF.